These 22 T cell receptor beta chains were sequenced from one sample in a study of beta chain features in type 1 diabetes. Whole-study findings and limits: TCRB CDR3s were moderately but significantly shorter in Type 1 diabetes patients in all four CD4+ subsets.

cDNA synthesis used the whole RNA isolate, giving expressed TCRB sequences. Libraries were prepared by immunoSEQ multiplex PCR; TCRdb keeps only in-frame clonotypes and omits some of them. This sample has nearly 700,000 clones, with roughly 13% found just once. Antigens for these TCRs are unknown. Sequences were obtained from naive CD4+ T cells from blood. The receptors were sampled from a man younger than 30 with type 1 diabetes.

This clone occurred a few times. The rearrangement joins TRBV14 to TRBJ2-2, with a possible D match to TRBD2 (5 bases). Trimming stripped 3 bases from V and 2 bases from J, with 10 bases between. CDR1 and CDR2 (germline): SGHDN, FVKESK. The CDR3 extends over 15 amino acids. The CDR3 loop reads CASSQRAPNTGELFF. CDR3 nucleotides: TGTGCCAGCAGCCAGCGGGCACCAAACACCGGGGAGCTGTTTTTT.

The J gene is TRBJ2-3, the V gene TRBV7-3, with D possibly being TRBD1 (6 bases). This CDR3 is 15 amino acids long. Per germline, CDR1 SGHTA and CDR2 FQGTGA. V was cut by 5 bases and J by 0 bases, with 12 bases left in between. CDR3 bases: TGTGCCAGCAGCGCCCGGACAGAGAGCACAGATACGCAGTATTTT. Protein: CASSARTESTDTQYF.

The table lists this clone with a few counts. The chain carries TRBV5-1 and TRBJ2-7, with D tentatively TRBD2 (6 bases). CDR1 SGHRS and CDR2 YFSETQ come from the germline V gene. Trimming removed 2 bases from V and 6 bases from J, with 9 bases in between. The CDR3 loop spans 12 amino acids. The CDR3 is CASSLSGVEQYF. The CDR3 DNA reads TGCGCCAGCAGCTTATCGGGGGTCGAGCAGTACTTC.

The chain couples TRBV6-5 to TRBJ2-5, with a tentative D call TRBD1 (6 bases). V was clipped by 2 bases and J by 0 bases, with 10 bases between them. CDR3 length: 15 residues. Germline lookup yields CDR1 MNHEY and CDR2 SVGAGI. The DNA for the CDR3 is TGTGCCAGCAGTTACGCAGGGGCGAACCAAGAGACCCAGTACTTC. Its protein product is CASSYAGANQETQYF.

There are a few counts of this clone. The rearrangement links TRBV28 to TRBJ2-7, with 7 bases matching TRBD1. V shed 6 bases and J 3 bases; nucleotides not matched to a gene: 8. Germline V gene data show CDR1 as MDHEN and CDR2 as SYDVKM. The CDR3 totals 14 residues. In nucleotides, the CDR3 is TGTGCCAGCAGAGAACAGGGGACGATCTACGAGCAGTACTTC. Residues: CASREQGTIYEQYF.

This clone came up a few times. The chain uses TRBV7-9 and TRBJ2-5, with 7 bases fitting TRBD2. The trim removed 9 bases at V and 2 bases at J, leaving 9 bases unmatched. CDR3 length: 14 amino acids. The germline V gene has CDR1 SEHNR and CDR2 FQNEAQ (reference sequence). CDR3 amino acids: CASFRAGGQETQYF. The DNA for the CDR3 is TGTGCCAGTTTCCGAGCCGGGGGGCAAGAGACCCAGTACTTC.

This clone came up a few times. The V and J genes are TRBV30 and TRBJ1-3; D gene ambiguous. CDR1 and CDR2 from the germline V gene are GTSNPN and SVGIG (reference sequence). V lost 3 bases to trimming and J lost 4 bases, with 13 bases between them. The CDR3 has 14 residues. CDR3 residues: CAWRADGLGNTIYF. The CDR3 DNA sequence: TGTGCCTGGAGGGCGGACGGTCTAGGAAACACCATATATTTT.

This rearrangement joins TRBV27 to TRBJ2-7; possible D gene TRBD2, 7 bases. Trimming took off 6 bases at V and 5 bases at J, with 20 bases between the two ends. The CDR3 spans 15 residues. CDR1 is MNHEY, CDR2 SMNVEV, per germline (reference sequence). This CDR3 is CASSRPQGGKNEQYF. CDR3 DNA sequence: TGTGCCAGCAGCCGTCCACAGGGAGGGAAGAACGAGCAGTACTTC.

This clone was observed a few times. The J gene is TRBJ1-1, the V gene TRBV6-6; D is unclear. The CDR3 is 12 residues long. CDR1 is MNHNY and CDR2 is SVGAGI in the germline V gene (reference sequence). Trimming pared 6 bases from V and 11 bases from J, leaving 16 bases between. Here the CDR3 reads CASSTIEENAFF. CDR3 DNA sequence: TGTGCCAGCAGCACGATCGAGGAGAATGCTTTCTTT.

This clone was recorded a few times. V and J are TRBV13 and TRBJ1-5; D unclear. CDR1 and CDR2 from the germline V gene are PRHDT and FYEKMQ (reference sequence). V lost 0 bases, J lost 1 base, and 10 bases lay in between. The CDR3 runs 16 residues. CDR3 protein: CASSLGNPLSNQPQHF. Written as DNA, the CDR3 is TGTGCCAGCAGCTTAGGCAATCCATTGAGCAATCAGCCCCAGCATTTT.

This clone was detected a few times. The chain carries TRBV10-3 and TRBJ2-3, with D possibly being TRBD2 (5 bases). Germline assignment: CDR1 ENHRY and CDR2 SYGVKD. Trimming removed 3 bases at V and 0 bases at J, with 10 bases between. The CDR3 covers 15 residues. CDR3 protein: CAISDWTDSTDTQYF. CDR3 DNA: TGTGCCATCAGTGATTGGACTGATAGCACAGATACGCAGTATTTT.

The sample holds a few counts of this clone. The chain is built from TRBV6-5 and TRBJ1-2; D may be TRBD1 (5 bases). The CDR3 is 14 residues long. The V gene's germline CDR1 is MNHEY and CDR2 SVGAGI. V dropped 5 bases and J dropped 5 bases, with 15 bases sitting between them. The CDR3 is CASSPDTWEYGYTF. The CDR3 nucleotides read TGTGCCAGCAGTCCGGACACTTGGGAGTATGGCTACACCTTC.

This clone was picked up a small number of times. The rearrangement uses TRBV6-5 and TRBJ2-5, with D perhaps matching TRBD1 (6 bases). Trimming pared 5 bases from V and 0 bases from J, leaving 10 bases between. The CDR3 is made up of 14 amino acids. Germline-derived CDR1 and CDR2 are MNHEY and SVGAGI. This chain's CDR3 is CASSRGQYQETQYF. As DNA, the CDR3 is TGTGCCAGCAGTCGCGGACAGTACCAAGAGACCCAGTACTTC.

This clone was observed a handful of times. J is TRBJ2-7 and V is TRBV5-1, with unresolved D. CDR1 and CDR2 (germline): SGHRS, YFSETQ. Between the trimmed V and J ends, which lost 3 bases and 1 base, there was a span of 11 bases. This CDR3 region has 14 residues. The CDR3 is CASSSDGRSYEQYF. In DNA form, the CDR3 reads TGCGCCAGCAGCTCCGACGGACGGTCCTACGAGCAGTACTTC.

This clone showed up just a few times. The J gene is TRBJ2-3, the V gene TRBV5-1; the D call may be TRBD1 or TRBD2 (5 bases each). CDR1 and CDR2 from the germline V gene are SGHRS and YFSETQ. Trimming took 7 bases from V and 1 from J, leaving 16 bases between them. The CDR3 loop spans 15 amino acids. CDR3 amino acids: CASGPQGVGTDTQYF. In nucleotides, the CDR3 is TGCGCCAGCGGCCCGCAGGGAGTCGGCACAGATACGCAGTATTTT.

This clone turned up a few times. The chain has TRBV10-3 and TRBJ1-2; D ambiguous. The V end lost 3 bases, the J end lost 4 bases, and 9 bases lay between the germline ends. CDR1 and CDR2 from the germline V gene are ENHRY and SYGVKD. The length of the CDR3 is 13 residues. The CDR3 here is CAISDAGRYGYTF. In DNA form, the CDR3 reads TGTGCCATCAGTGACGCAGGCCGCTATGGCTACACCTTC.

This clone was seen a handful of times. The chain employs TRBV5-1 and TRBJ2-7; possibly TRBD2 for D (5 bases). Trimming shortened V by 1 base and J by 0 bases, and 11 bases separated the two germline ends. CDR1 and CDR2 from the germline V gene are SGHRS and YFSETQ. The CDR3 loop spans 15 amino acids. CDR3: CASSLSGSSSYEQYF. In DNA, the CDR3 is TGCGCCAGCAGCTTGAGTGGGAGTTCCTCCTACGAGCAGTACTTC.

This clone appeared a few times. The V gene is TRBV6-5, the J gene TRBJ1-5; tentatively, D is TRBD1 (5 bases). Germline V CDR1 and CDR2: MNHEY, SVGAGI. The CDR3 totals 14 residues. V was trimmed by 2 bases and J by 0 bases, leaving 5 bases between them. The CDR3 DNA follows: TGTGCCAGCAGTTACGGACATAGCAATCAGCCCCAGCATTTT. It translates to CASSYGHSNQPQHF.

The CDR3 here is CAWNGQGGTDTQYF. Written as DNA, the CDR3 is TGTGCCTGGAACGGACAGGGTGGGACAGATACGCAGTATTTT. The rearrangement uses TRBV30 and TRBJ2-3, with 8 nucleotides matching TRBD1. With 4 bases clipped from V and 3 bases from J, the junction kept 6 bases outside the gene matches. CDR1 and CDR2 (germline): GTSNPN, SVGIG (reference sequence). This CDR3 is 14 amino acids long.

The rearrangement links TRBV7-9 to TRBJ1-2; D possibly corresponds to TRBD1 (5 bases). This CDR3 is 15 amino acids long. V lost 1 base to trimming and J lost 4 bases, with 13 bases between them. The germline gives CDR1 SEHNR, CDR2 FQNEAQ (reference sequence). In nucleotides, the CDR3 is TGTGCCAGCAGCTTAGAGGGCAGGGTGATCTATGGCTACACCTTC. This translates into CASSLEGRVIYGYTF.

This clone was seen a handful of times. The chain uses TRBV30 and TRBJ1-2; possibly TRBD1 for D (6 bases). In germline, CDR1 is GTSNPN, CDR2 SVGIG (reference sequence). Trimming removed 3 bases at V and 4 bases at J, with 15 bases between. The CDR3 runs 14 residues. Written as DNA, the CDR3 is TGTGCCTGGAGCCGGGACACCTACACCTATGGCTACACCTTC. Translated: CAWSRDTYTYGYTF.

The genes are TRBV7-2 and TRBJ2-1; D gene ambiguous. V was trimmed by 0 bases and J by 10 bases, leaving 10 bases between them. This CDR3 is built from 13 residues. Germline CDR1 and CDR2: SGHTA and FQGNSA. In DNA, the CDR3 is TGTGCCAGCAGCTTAGCGGAGCGCGAGGAGCAGTTCTTC. Its translation is CASSLAEREEQFF.